These 8 T cell receptor beta chains originate from one sample sequenced in a study of blood T cell repertoires in COVID-19. TCRdb's copy holds only in-frame clones and misses some; the assay was immunoSEQ multiplex PCR. The sample records 85,000 to 110,000 clones, around 90% being singletons. Sequenced material: peripheral blood. The receptors originated from a human donor in a cohort sampled during active COVID-19.

The gene calls are TRBV6-5 and TRBJ1-5; 11 bases align to TRBD1. This CDR3 contains 15 residues. The J segment lost 2 bases and the V segment lost 5 bases, leaving 2 bases of the junction unmatched. Germline CDR1 and CDR2: MNHEY and SVGAGI. The CDR3 nucleotides read TGTGCCAGCAGTCGGGACAGGGGGGGCAATCAGCCCCAGCATTTT. It yields the protein CASSRDRGGNQPQHF.

The chain is built from TRBV18 and TRBJ1-2; a possible D gene is TRBD1 (5 bases). The CDR3 length is 13 residues. Deletions cut 4 bases from V and 6 bases from J, with 12 bases between. Germline lookup yields CDR1 KGHSH and CDR2 LQKENI. The CDR3, as DNA: TGTGCCAGCTCACTACGACAGATGGATGGCTACACCTTC. Translation: CASSLRQMDGYTF.

This chain connects TRBV6-5 to TRBJ1-4; D is undetermined. Trimming shortened V by 6 bases and J by 7 bases, and 15 bases separated the two germline ends. Germline loops: CDR1 MNHEY, CDR2 SVGAGI. This CDR3 contains 14 residues. As DNA, the CDR3 is TGTGCCAGCAGCGCAATGGGCTATAGTGAAAAACTGTTTTTT. Amino acids: CASSAMGYSEKLFF.

The V call is TRBV10-2, the J call TRBJ2-5; the match to TRBD2 covers 7 bases. Per the germline V gene, CDR1 is WSHSY and CDR2 is SAAADI. CDR3 length: 14 residues. Germline trimming cut 7 bases from V and 1 base from J; bases unmatched to any gene: 6. The CDR3 here is CASTDWGGQETQYF. The CDR3 nucleotides read TGCGCCAGCACTGACTGGGGGGGCCAAGAGACCCAGTACTTC.

The rearrangement links TRBV10-3 to TRBJ1-2, with 7 nucleotides matching TRBD1. V lost 0 bases and J lost 3; bases outside the gene matches: 4. This CDR3 comprises 15 residues. The germline V gene has CDR1 ENHRY and CDR2 SYGVKD. The CDR3 DNA reads as TGTGCCATCAGTGAGTCCGGGGGACAGTACTATGGCTACACCTTC. Translating gives CAISESGGQYYGYTF.

This rearrangement joins TRBV6-5 to TRBJ2-7; D perhaps matches TRBD1 (6 bases). V gave up 8 bases and J gave up 6 bases, with 17 bases separating them. The V gene's germline CDR1 is MNHEY and CDR2 SVGAGI. This CDR3 spans 13 amino acids. The CDR3 region is CASEGDFTSEQYF. The CDR3 region has the DNA TGTGCCAGCGAGGGGGATTTTACTTCCGAGCAGTACTTC.

The chain joins TRBV15 to TRBJ2-3; 10 bases map to TRBD1. CDR3 size: 16 residues. Per the germline V gene, CDR1 is LNHNV and CDR2 is YYDKDF (reference sequence). Trimming cost V 5 bases and J 8 bases; bases outside gene matches: 13. The CDR3 here is CATSEKKNRDRGTQYF. The CDR3, as DNA: TGTGCCACCAGCGAAAAGAAAAACCGGGACAGGGGTACGCAGTATTTT.

The chain carries TRBV5-8 and TRBJ2-3; D is perhaps TRBD2 (6 bases). The CDR3 totals 12 residues. Germline CDR1 reads SGHTS; CDR2 reads YDEGEE. V lost 3 bases and J lost 5, with 7 bases in between. In DNA, the CDR3 is TGTGCCAGCAGCTGGAGGGTAGATACGCAGTATTTT. Its protein is CASSWRVDTQYF.